This T cell receptor (beta chain) is drawn from a study of blood T cell repertoires in COVID-19 (dated by TCRdb to 2018 to 2020). Notes on the research overall: Samples from collaborators originated in the United States, Italy and Spain and spanned both the acute and convalescent phases of COVID-19. The material from the prospective study consisted of cDNA or gDNA derived from T cells, B-cell-depleted T cells, or PBMCs. The dataset comprised deeply sampled blood TCRbeta repertoires from subjects exposed to, actively infected with, or recovered from COVID-19. The repertoires were made available in a free public database intended to serve as a resource for research on the immune response to SARS-CoV-2. Samples came from the ongoing ImmuneRACE study (first 160 participants) plus 1,254 subjects from 6 global collaborators. Nearly every sample came with metadata listing a de-identified subject ID, COVID-19 status, age in years and sex. Where available, HLA class I and class II types were taken from metadata supplied by the sample provider and were not determined by assay-based typing. Findings and caveats that apply to the study as a whole: How much clinical and demographic metadata was included differed by source and by participant, and the metadata was provided uncurated.

Counted from cysteine to phenylalanine, this CDR3 has 11 amino acids. Just the 33-base CDR3 DNA is kept, in frame starting at base 1. V is clipped by 5 bases and J by 6 bases, and the sequence between their germline boundaries is 6 bases long. Looking up the germline V gene (reference sequence) yields CDR1 LGHDT and CDR2 YNNKEL. TCRbeta CDR3 regions were amplified from genomic DNA by means of the immunoSEQ Assay, a bias-controlled multiplex PCR. For the original study's pipeline: Nucleated cell counts per sample were estimated from amplification of reference gene primers within the assay. To quantify the absolute abundance of each unique TCRbeta CDR3 rearrangement, sequence reads were collapsed and filtered. For each sample, productive Simpson clonality was calculated by taking the square root of Simpson's diversity index across productive rearrangements. TCRdb holds this immuneACCESS table with in-frame rearrangements only. Some clones are missing; in checked studies, unresolved V genes explain under half, and the rest has no known cause. V and J calls and clone size are as listed in that table; D and trimming were resolved from the DNA. This sample has about 140,000 clones in its table, and roughly nine tenths of those were observed once. About 5% of the sample is held by the ten biggest clonotypes.

Each collaborating institution followed its own protocols to collect whole blood in K2EDTA tubes. For TCRbeta analysis, collaborator samples were shipped as frozen whole blood, as isolated PBMCs, or as DNA extracted from either sample type. A note on this clone: Its recognized antigen is unknown. Base qualities are not at hand, and no much larger clone is one base apart.

The sequenced material came from peripheral blood. This sequence uses TRBV3-1 (or the pseudogene TRBV3-2) and TRBJ2-3; no confident D gene assignment can be made. The sequence came from a human donor in a cohort sampled during active COVID-19. Read as DNA, the sequence is TGTGCCAGCAGCGTCTCCGATACGCAGTATTTT. It translates as CASSVSDTQYF.